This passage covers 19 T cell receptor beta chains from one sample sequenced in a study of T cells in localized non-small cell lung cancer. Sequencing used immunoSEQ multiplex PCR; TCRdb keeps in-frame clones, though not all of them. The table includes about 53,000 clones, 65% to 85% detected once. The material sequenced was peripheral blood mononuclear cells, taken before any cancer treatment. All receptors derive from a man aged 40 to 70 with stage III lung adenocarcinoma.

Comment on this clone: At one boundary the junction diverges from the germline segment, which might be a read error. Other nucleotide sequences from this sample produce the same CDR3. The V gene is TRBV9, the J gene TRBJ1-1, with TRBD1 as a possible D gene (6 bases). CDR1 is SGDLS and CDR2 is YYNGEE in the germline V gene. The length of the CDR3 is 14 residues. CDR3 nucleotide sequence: TGCGCCAGCAGCGTAGATAACAGGGAAGGGGAAGCTTTCTTT. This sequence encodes CASSVDNREGEAFF.

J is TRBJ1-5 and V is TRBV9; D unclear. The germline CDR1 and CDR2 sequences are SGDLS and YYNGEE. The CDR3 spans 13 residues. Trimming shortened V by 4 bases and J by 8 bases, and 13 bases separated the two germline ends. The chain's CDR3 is CASSSGIREPQHF. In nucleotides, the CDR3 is TGTGCCAGCAGCTCCGGTATAAGGGAGCCCCAGCATTTT.

The CDR3 loop reads CASREGTSGRDETGELFF. The CDR3 DNA reads as TGTGCCAGCAGAGAGGGGACTAGCGGGAGGGACGAGACCGGGGAGCTGTTTTTT. The chain joins TRBV7-8 to TRBJ2-2, with TRBD2 matching over 16 bases. J gave up 5 bases and V 6 bases, and 9 bases lay outside the gene matches. CDR1 SGHVS and CDR2 FQNEAQ come from the germline V gene. The CDR3 runs 18 residues.

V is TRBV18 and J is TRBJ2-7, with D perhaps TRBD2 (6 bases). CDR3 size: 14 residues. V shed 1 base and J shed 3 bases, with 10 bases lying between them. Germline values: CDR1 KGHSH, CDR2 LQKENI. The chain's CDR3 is CASSPRGDRYEQYF. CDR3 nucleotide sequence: TGTGCCAGCTCACCACGCGGGGACCGCTACGAGCAGTACTTC.

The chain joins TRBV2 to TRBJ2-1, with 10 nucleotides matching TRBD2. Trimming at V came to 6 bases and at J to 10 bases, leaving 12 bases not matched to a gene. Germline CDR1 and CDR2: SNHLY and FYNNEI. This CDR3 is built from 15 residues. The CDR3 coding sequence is TGTGCCAGCAGGCAGTGGACTAGCGGAGAAAGGGAGCAGTTCTTC. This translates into CASRQWTSGEREQFF. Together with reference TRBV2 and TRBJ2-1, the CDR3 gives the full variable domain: EPEVTQTPSHQVTQMGQEVILRCVPISNHLYFYWYRQILGQKVEFLVSFYNNEISEKSEIFDDQFSVERPDGSNFTLKIRSTKLEDSAMYFCASRQWTSGEREQFFGPGTRLTVL.

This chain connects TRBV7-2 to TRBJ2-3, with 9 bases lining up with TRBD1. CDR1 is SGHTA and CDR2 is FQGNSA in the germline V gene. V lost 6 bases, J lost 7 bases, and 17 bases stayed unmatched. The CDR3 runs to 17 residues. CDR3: CASSLAPRTGDRNTQYF. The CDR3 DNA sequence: TGTGCCAGCAGTTTGGCACCTCGGACAGGGGATCGTAATACGCAGTATTTT.

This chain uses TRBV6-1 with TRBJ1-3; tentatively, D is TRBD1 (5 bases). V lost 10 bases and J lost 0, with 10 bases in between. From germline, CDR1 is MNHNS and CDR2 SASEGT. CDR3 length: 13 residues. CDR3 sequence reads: CAIQTVSGNTIYF. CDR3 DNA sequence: TGTGCCATCCAGACAGTCTCTGGAAACACCATATATTTT.

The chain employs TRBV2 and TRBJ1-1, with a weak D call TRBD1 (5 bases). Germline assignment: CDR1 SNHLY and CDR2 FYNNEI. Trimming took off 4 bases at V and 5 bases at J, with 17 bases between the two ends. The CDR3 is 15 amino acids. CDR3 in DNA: TGTGCCAGCAGTGGAGTGGCCAGGGAGGGGACTGAAGCTTTCTTT. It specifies CASSGVAREGTEAFF.

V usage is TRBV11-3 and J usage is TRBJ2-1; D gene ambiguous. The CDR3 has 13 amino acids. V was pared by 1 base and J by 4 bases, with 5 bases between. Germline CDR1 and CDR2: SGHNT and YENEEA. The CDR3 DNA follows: TGTGCCAGCAGCTTAGTTCAGTACAATGAGCAGTTCTTC. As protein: CASSLVQYNEQFF. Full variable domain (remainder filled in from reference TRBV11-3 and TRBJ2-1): EAGVVQSPRYKIIEKKQPVAFWCNPISGHNTLYWYLQNLGQGPELLIRYENEEAVDDSQLPKDRFSAERLKGVDSTLKIQPAELGDSAVYLCASSLVQYNEQFFGPGTRLTVL.

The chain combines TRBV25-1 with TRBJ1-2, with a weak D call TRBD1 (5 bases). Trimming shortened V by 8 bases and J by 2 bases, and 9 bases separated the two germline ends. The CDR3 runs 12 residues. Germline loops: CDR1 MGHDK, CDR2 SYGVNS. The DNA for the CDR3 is TGTGCCAGCTGGACACTCAACTATGGCTACACCTTC. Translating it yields CASWTLNYGYTF.

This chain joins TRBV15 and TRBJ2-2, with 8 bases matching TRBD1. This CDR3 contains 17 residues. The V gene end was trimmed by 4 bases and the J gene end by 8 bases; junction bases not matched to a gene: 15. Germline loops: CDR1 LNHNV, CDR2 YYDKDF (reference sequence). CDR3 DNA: TGTGCCACCAGCACTTACACCATGAACAGGGGGTCAGGGGAGCTGTTTTTT. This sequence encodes CATSTYTMNRGSGELFF.

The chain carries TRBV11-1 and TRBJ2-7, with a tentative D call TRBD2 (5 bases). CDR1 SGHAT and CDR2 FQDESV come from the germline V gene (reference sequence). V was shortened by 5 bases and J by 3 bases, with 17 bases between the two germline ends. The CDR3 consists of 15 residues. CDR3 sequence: CASSRGPLRGYEQYF. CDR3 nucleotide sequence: TGTGCCAGCAGCCGCGGGCCCCTCCGGGGCTACGAGCAGTACTTC.

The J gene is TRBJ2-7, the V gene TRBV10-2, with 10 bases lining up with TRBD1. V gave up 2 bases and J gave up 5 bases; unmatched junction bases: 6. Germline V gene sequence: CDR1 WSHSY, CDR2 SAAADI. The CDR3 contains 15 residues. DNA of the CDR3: TGCGCCAGCAGTGAGCCCGGGACAGGGGTGGACGAGCAGTACTTC. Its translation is CASSEPGTGVDEQYF.

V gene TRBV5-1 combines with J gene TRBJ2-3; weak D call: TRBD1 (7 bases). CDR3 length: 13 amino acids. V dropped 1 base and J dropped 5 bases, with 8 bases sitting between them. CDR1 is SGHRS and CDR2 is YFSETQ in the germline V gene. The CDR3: CASSLQGGDTQYF. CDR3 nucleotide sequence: TGCGCCAGCAGCTTGCAGGGGGGAGATACGCAGTATTTT.

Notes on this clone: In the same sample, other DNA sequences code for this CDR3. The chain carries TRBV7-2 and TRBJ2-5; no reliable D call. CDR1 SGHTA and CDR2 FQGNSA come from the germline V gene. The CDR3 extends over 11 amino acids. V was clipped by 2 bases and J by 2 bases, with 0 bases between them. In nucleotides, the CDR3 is TGTGCCAGCAGCTTACAAGAGACCCAGTACTTC. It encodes CASSLQETQYF.

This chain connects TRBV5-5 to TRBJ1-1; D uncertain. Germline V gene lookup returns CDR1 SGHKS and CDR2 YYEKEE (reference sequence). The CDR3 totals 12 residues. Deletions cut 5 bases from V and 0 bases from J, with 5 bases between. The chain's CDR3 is CASRALNTEAFF. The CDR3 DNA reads TGTGCCAGCAGGGCGTTGAACACTGAAGCTTTCTTT. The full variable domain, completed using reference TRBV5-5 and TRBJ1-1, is DAGVTQSPTHLIKTRGQQVTLRCSPISGHKSVSWYQQVLGQGPQFIFQYYEKEERGRGNFPDRFSARQFPNYSSELNVNALLLGDSALYLCASRALNTEAFFGQGTRLTVV.

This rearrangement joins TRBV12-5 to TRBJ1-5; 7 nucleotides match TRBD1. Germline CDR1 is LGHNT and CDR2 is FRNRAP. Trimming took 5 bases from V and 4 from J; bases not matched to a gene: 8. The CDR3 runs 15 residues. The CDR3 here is CASGQTTGENQPQHF. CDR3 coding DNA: TGTGCTAGTGGTCAGACTACAGGGGAGAATCAGCCCCAGCATTTT.

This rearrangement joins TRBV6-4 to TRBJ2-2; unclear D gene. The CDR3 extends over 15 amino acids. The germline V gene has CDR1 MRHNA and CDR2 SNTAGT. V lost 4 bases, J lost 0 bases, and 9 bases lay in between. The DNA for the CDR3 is TGTGCCAGCAGTGTAGACGGGTCGAACACCGGGGAGCTGTTTTTT. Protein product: CASSVDGSNTGELFF.

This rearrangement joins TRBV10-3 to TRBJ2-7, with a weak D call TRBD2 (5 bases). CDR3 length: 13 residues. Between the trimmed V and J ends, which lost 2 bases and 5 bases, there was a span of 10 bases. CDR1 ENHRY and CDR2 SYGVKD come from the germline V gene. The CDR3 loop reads CAISERQEDEQYF. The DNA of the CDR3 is TGTGCCATCAGTGAGAGGCAGGAGGACGAGCAGTACTTC.